This section outlines one T cell receptor (beta chain) sequence together with its context. Combining a sample-barcoded 5' primer with a J-beta primer mix, a second PCR ran for about 7 to 11 cycles. TCRdb re-analysed the 5' RACE reads in MiXCR, keeping a single row per CDR3 protein. The repertoire consists of 800,000 to 950,000 distinct CDR3 sequences, with roughly 50% occurring once and the leading ten covering roughly 13%. The sample originates from a study of blood T cells in healthy people across ages. The V end lost 3 bases, the J end lost 6 bases, and 9 bases lay between the germline ends. Per germline, CDR1 MNHEY and CDR2 SMNVEV (reference sequence). The CDR3 contains 13 residues.

The TCR was taken from a man aged 25-45 years in good health. This sequence joins TRBV27 and TRBJ2-1; D tentatively reads TRBD1 or TRBD2 (5 bases each). Sequencing was done on a sample of blood. CDR3 region: CASSFEGRNEQFF. CDR3 nucleotides: TGTGCCAGCAGTTTTGAGGGGCGCAATGAGCAGTTCTTC.